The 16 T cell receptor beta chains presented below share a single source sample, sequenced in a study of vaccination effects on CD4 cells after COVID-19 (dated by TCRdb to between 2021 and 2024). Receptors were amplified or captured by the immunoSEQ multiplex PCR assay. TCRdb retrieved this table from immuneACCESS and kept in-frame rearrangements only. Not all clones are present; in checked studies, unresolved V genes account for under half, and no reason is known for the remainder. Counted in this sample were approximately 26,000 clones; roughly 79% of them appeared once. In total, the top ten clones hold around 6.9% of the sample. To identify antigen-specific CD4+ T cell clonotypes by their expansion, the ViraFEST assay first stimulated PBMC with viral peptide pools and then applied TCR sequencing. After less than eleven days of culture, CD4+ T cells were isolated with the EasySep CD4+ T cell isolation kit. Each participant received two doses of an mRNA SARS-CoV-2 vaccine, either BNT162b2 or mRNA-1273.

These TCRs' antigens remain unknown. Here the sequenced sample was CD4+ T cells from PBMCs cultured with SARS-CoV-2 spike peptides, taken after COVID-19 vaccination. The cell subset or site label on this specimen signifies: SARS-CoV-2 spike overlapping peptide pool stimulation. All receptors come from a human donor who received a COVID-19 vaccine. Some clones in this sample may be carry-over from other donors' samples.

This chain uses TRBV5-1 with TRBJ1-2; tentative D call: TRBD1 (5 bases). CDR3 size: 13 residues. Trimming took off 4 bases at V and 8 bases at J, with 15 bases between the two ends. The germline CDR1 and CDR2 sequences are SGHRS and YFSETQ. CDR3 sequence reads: CASSAGQGGGYTF. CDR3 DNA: TGCGCCAGCAGCGCGGGGCAGGGTGGAGGCTACACCTTC.

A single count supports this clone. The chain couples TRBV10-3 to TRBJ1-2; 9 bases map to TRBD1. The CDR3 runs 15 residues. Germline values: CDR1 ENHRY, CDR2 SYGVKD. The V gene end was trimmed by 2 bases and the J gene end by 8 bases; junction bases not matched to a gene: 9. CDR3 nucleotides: TGTGCCATCAGTGAGACAGGGGGCAACATCCAAGGCTACACCTTC. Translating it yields CAISETGGNIQGYTF.

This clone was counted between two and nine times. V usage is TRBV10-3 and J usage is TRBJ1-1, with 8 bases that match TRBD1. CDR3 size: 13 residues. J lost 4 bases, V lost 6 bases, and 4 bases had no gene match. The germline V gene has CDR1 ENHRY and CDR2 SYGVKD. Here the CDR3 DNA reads TGTGCCATCAGCCTAACAGGGGGCACTGAAGCTTTCTTT. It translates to CAISLTGGTEAFF.

The CDR3 here is CASSLIWGGQETQYF. CDR3 coding DNA: TGCGCCAGCAGCTTGATATGGGGGGGCCAAGAGACCCAGTACTTC. J is TRBJ2-5 and V is TRBV5-1, with TRBD2 matching 7 bases. CDR3 length: 15 residues. J gave up 1 base and V 1 base, and 4 bases lay outside the gene matches. Germline CDR1 SGHRS, CDR2 YFSETQ. The full variable domain, completed using reference TRBV5-1 and TRBJ2-5, is KAGVTQTPRYLIKTRGQQVTLSCSPISGHRSVSWYQQTPGQGLQFLFEYFSETQRNKGNFPGRFSGRQFSNSRSEMNVSTLELGDSALYLCASSLIWGGQETQYFGPGTRLLVL.

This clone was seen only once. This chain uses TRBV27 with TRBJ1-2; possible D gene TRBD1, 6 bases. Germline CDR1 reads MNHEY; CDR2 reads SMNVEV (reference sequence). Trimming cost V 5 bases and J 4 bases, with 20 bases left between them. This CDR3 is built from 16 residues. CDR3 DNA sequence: TGTGCCAGCAGTCCGACTCTGGAGGACAGACCCTATGGCTACACCTTC. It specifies CASSPTLEDRPYGYTF.

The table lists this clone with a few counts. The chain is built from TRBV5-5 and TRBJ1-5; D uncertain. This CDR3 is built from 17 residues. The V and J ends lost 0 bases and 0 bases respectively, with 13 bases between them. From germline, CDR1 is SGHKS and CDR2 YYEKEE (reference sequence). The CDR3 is CASSLDGALYSNQPQHF. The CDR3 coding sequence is TGTGCCAGCAGCTTGGACGGAGCACTTTATAGCAATCAGCCCCAGCATTTT. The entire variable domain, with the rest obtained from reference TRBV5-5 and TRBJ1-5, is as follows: DAGVTQSPTHLIKTRGQQVTLRCSPISGHKSVSWYQQVLGQGPQFIFQYYEKEERGRGNFPDRFSARQFPNYSSELNVNALLLGDSALYLCASSLDGALYSNQPQHFGDGTRLSIL.

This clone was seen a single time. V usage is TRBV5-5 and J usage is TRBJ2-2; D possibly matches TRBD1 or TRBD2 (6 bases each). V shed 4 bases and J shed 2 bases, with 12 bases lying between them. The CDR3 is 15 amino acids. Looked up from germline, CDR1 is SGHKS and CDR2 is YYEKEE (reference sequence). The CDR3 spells CASSGGGLNTGELFF. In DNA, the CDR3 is TGTGCCAGCAGCGGAGGGGGATTAAACACCGGGGAGCTGTTTTTT.

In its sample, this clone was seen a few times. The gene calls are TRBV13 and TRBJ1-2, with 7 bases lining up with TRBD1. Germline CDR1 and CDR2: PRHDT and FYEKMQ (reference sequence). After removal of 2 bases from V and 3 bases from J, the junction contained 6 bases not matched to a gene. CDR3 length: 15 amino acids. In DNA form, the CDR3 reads TGTGCCAGCAGCTTATTTAGGGACAGATACTATGGCTACACCTTC. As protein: CASSLFRDRYYGYTF. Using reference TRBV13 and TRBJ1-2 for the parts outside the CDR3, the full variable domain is AAGVIQSPRHLIKEKRETATLKCYPIPRHDTVYWYQQGPGQDPQFLISFYEKMQSDKGSIPDRFSAQQFSDYHSELNMSSLELGDSALYFCASSLFRDRYYGYTFGSGTRLTVV.

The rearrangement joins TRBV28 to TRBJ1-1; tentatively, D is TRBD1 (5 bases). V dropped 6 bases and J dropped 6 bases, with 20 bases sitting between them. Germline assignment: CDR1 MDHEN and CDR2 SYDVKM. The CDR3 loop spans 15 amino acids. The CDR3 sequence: CASRQSTGVVSEAFF. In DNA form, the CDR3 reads TGTGCCAGCAGACAAAGTACAGGTGTGGTTTCTGAAGCTTTCTTT.

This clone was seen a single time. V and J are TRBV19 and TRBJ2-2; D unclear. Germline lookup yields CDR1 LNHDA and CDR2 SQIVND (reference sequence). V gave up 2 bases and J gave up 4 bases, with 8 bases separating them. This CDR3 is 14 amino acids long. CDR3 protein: CASSILKVTGELFF. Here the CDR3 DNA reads TGTGCCAGTAGTATATTGAAGGTCACCGGGGAGCTGTTTTTT.

CDR3: CASSRSGGDYNEQFF. The DNA for the CDR3 is TGTGCCAGCAGCCGTAGCGGGGGAGATTACAATGAGCAGTTCTTC. This chain links TRBV7-9 with TRBJ2-1; the match to TRBD2 covers 9 bases. Trimming at V came to 5 bases and at J to 4 bases, leaving 6 bases not matched to a gene. Germline CDR1 SEHNR, CDR2 FQNEAQ (reference sequence). The CDR3 length is 15 residues.

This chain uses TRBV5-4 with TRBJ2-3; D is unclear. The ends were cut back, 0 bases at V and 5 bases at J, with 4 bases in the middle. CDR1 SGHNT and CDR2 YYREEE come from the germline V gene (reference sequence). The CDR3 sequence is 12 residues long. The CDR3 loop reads CASSLVGDTQYF. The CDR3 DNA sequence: TGTGCCAGCAGCTTGGTGGGAGATACGCAGTATTTT. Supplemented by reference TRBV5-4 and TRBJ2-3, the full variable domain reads ETGVTQSPTHLIKTRGQQVTLRCSSQSGHNTVSWYQQALGQGPQFIFQYYREEENGRGNFPPRFSGLQFPNYSSELNVNALELDDSALYLCASSLVGDTQYFGPGTRLTVL.

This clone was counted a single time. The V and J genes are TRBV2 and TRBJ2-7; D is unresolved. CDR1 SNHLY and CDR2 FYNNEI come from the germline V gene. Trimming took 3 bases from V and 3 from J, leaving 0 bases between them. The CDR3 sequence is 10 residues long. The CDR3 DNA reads TGTGCCAGCAGTGACTACGAGCAGTACTTC. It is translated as CASSDYEQYF.

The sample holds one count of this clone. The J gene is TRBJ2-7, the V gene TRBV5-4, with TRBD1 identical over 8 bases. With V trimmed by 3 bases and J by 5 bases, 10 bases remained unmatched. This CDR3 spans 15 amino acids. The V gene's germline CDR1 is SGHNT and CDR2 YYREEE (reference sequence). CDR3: CASSSTVQQGDEQYV. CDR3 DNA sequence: TGTGCCAGCAGCTCTACAGTCCAACAGGGGGACGAGCAGTACGTC.

The DNA of the CDR3 is TGTGCCAGTAGTATAGCCCCGACTAGCGGGGAGCCCTACGAGCAGTACGTC. The encoded protein is CASSIAPTSGEPYEQYV. V usage is TRBV19 and J usage is TRBJ2-7; 11 bases align to TRBD2. The CDR3 loop spans 17 amino acids. V gave up 1 base and J gave up 2 bases; unmatched junction bases: 7. Germline V gene data show CDR1 as LNHDA and CDR2 as SQIVND (reference sequence).

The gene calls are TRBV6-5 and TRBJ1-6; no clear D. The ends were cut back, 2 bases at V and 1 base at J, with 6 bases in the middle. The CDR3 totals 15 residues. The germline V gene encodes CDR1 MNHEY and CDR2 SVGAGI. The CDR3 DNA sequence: TGTGCCAGCAGTTACGGCGGGTCCTATAATTCACCCCTCCACTTT. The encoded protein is CASSYGGSYNSPLHF.